These 27 T cell receptor beta chains came from one sample sequenced in a study of cytomegalovirus exposure and HLA in healthy donors. Researchers ran the PCR with 60 Vbeta and 13 Jbeta primers. Sequencing used immunoSEQ multiplex PCR; TCRdb keeps in-frame clones, though not all of them. The record lists over 60,000 clones, of which the ten most abundant hold 7.5%. Input material: PBMCs. All receptors derive from a female donor in good health and CMV-seropositive.

The CDR3 here is CASSFFPPSGSRTDTQYF. The CDR3 nucleotides are TGTGCCAGCAGTTTCTTCCCCCCTAGCGGGAGTAGGACAGATACGCAGTATTTT. The chain employs TRBV27 and TRBJ2-3; 10 bases map to TRBD2. The germline V gene encodes CDR1 MNHEY and CDR2 SMNVEV (reference sequence). The CDR3 runs to 18 residues. The ends lost 3 bases at V and 3 bases at J; junction bases unmatched: 12.

The chain recombines TRBV6-5 with TRBJ1-3, with 8 bases matching TRBD1. The CDR3 runs 16 residues. Germline assignment: CDR1 MNHEY and CDR2 SVGAGI. The ends lost 0 bases at V and 3 bases at J; junction bases unmatched: 4. This chain's CDR3 is CASSYSIRGHGNTIYF. Written as DNA, the CDR3 is TGTGCCAGCAGTTACTCGATCAGGGGGCATGGAAACACCATATATTTT.

The chain joins TRBV4-2 to TRBJ2-3; maybe TRBD1 (6 bases). The CDR3 totals 15 residues. V was clipped by 4 bases and J by 0 bases, with 11 bases between them. From germline, CDR1 is LGHNA and CDR2 YNFKEQ. CDR3 coding DNA: TGTGCCAGCAGCCCAAGACAGGTTAGCACAGATACGCAGTATTTT. This gives the protein CASSPRQVSTDTQYF.

This chain joins TRBV9 and TRBJ1-2; unclear D gene. CDR3 length equals 17 residues. Germline loops: CDR1 SGDLS, CDR2 YYNGEE. The V and J ends lost 4 bases and 7 bases respectively, with 26 bases between them. The CDR3, as DNA: TGTGCCAGCAGCCCCAGGAACCCCGTAGCGGGTATAGGTGGCTACACCTTC. Translating it yields CASSPRNPVAGIGGYTF.

The genes are TRBV2 and TRBJ2-1; D perhaps matches TRBD2 (6 bases). CDR1 and CDR2 (germline): SNHLY, FYNNEI. V was clipped by 6 bases and J by 4 bases, with 16 bases between them. CDR3 size: 15 residues. Here the CDR3 DNA reads TGTGCCAGCAGGCCCCGGGACTCCCAATACAATGAGCAGTTCTTC. Protein product: CASRPRDSQYNEQFF.

This chain joins TRBV7-2 and TRBJ2-1, with 7 bases matching TRBD2. Germline lookup yields CDR1 SGHTA and CDR2 FQGNSA. The CDR3 totals 15 residues. Unmatched junction bases numbered 5, after V lost 4 bases and J lost 2 bases. CDR3: CASSYGGGAYNEQFF. CDR3 coding DNA: TGTGCCAGCAGCTATGGTGGGGGGGCCTACAATGAGCAGTTCTTC.

The chain carries TRBV6-1 and TRBJ1-2; D may be TRBD1 (5 bases). CDR3 length: 14 amino acids. From germline, CDR1 is MNHNS and CDR2 SASEGT. V was pared by 1 base and J by 8 bases, with 14 bases between. The CDR3 here is CASSEGTGPPGYTF. CDR3 coding DNA: TGTGCCAGCAGTGAAGGAACAGGACCCCCCGGCTACACCTTC.

The rearrangement links TRBV15 to TRBJ1-5; TRBD1 matches at 7 bases. CDR3 length: 17 residues. Germline assignment: CDR1 LNHNV and CDR2 YYDKDF (reference sequence). Losses at the gene ends were 0 bases for V and 4 bases for J; bases not matched to a gene: 9. The CDR3 spells CATSRDGGTANNQPQHF. The CDR3 region has the DNA TGTGCCACCAGCAGAGATGGCGGGACAGCAAATAATCAGCCCCAGCATTTT.

This chain connects TRBV28 to TRBJ2-5, with D maybe TRBD2 (8 bases). Trimming shortened V by 2 bases and J by 5 bases, and 24 bases separated the two germline ends. The CDR3 covers 18 residues. Germline V gene sequence: CDR1 MDHEN, CDR2 SYDVKM. CDR3: CASSLPGGAARGSETQYF. CDR3 sequence (DNA): TGTGCCAGCAGTTTACCCGGGGGGGCAGCCAGGGGGTCGGAGACCCAGTACTTC.

This rearrangement joins TRBV28 to TRBJ2-5, with D uncertain. Between the trimmed V and J ends, which lost 1 base and 0 bases, there was a span of 15 bases. CDR3 length: 17 residues. Germline lookup yields CDR1 MDHEN and CDR2 SYDVKM. Here the CDR3 DNA reads TGTGCCAGCAGTTTATTTCGACTGGAAAGGTACCAAGAGACCCAGTACTTC. Its protein is CASSLFRLERYQETQYF.

The chain carries TRBV5-1 and TRBJ1-6, with TRBD1 matching over 8 bases. This CDR3 spans 14 amino acids. The trim removed 4 bases at V and 8 bases at J, leaving 5 bases unmatched. The germline CDR1 and CDR2 sequences are SGHRS and YFSETQ. The CDR3 DNA reads TGCGCCAGCAGCATAGGGACAGGTGATTCACCCCTCCACTTT. The encoded protein is CASSIGTGDSPLHF.

The rearrangement links TRBV19 to TRBJ2-7; 10 nucleotides match TRBD1. This CDR3 region has 14 residues. Looked up from germline, CDR1 is LNHDA and CDR2 is SQIVND (reference sequence). The junction had 7 bases not matched to a gene; V was cut back by 6 bases and J by 5 bases. The CDR3 DNA sequence: TGTGCCAGTAGGCCGGGACAGGGGTCCCACGAGCAGTACTTC. Protein product: CASRPGQGSHEQYF.

The CDR3 sequence is CASSRPSQGYGYTF. The CDR3 nucleotides read TGTGCCAGCAGCCGACCCTCACAGGGCTATGGCTACACCTTC. This sequence joins TRBV7-8 and TRBJ1-2, with a weak D call TRBD1 (6 bases). The CDR3 sequence is 14 residues long. CDR1 is SGHVS, CDR2 FQNEAQ, per germline. V was pared by 5 bases and J by 4 bases, with 14 bases between.

This chain links TRBV5-6 with TRBJ1-2, with 7 bases identical to TRBD1. The germline V gene encodes CDR1 SGHDT and CDR2 YYEEEE. V shed 4 bases and J 3 bases; nucleotides not matched to a gene: 3. This CDR3 is 13 amino acids long. The CDR3: CASSLDRDYGYTF. The CDR3 coding sequence is TGTGCCAGCAGCCTCGACAGGGACTATGGCTACACCTTC.

The genes are TRBV7-2 and TRBJ1-5; no clear D gene. CDR3 size: 13 residues. Germline V CDR1 and CDR2: SGHTA, FQGNSA. V was clipped by 2 bases and J by 5 bases, with 7 bases between them. In DNA form, the CDR3 reads TGTGCCAGCAGCTTATGGAGGGATCAGCCCCAGCATTTT. Its translation is CASSLWRDQPQHF.

The genes are TRBV6-6 and TRBJ2-5; 7 nucleotides match TRBD2. The CDR3 has 16 amino acids. Germline CDR1 and CDR2: MNHNY and SVGAGI (reference sequence). The J segment lost 3 bases and the V segment lost 2 bases, leaving 9 bases of the junction unmatched. The CDR3 bases are TGTGCCAGCAGTTACAAGAGCGGGACGGAAAAAGAGACCCAGTACTTC. Its translation: CASSYKSGTEKETQYF.

The chain combines TRBV6-5 with TRBJ2-1, with 9 nucleotides matching TRBD2. From germline, CDR1 is MNHEY and CDR2 SVGAGI. Trimming removed 6 bases from V and 9 bases from J; junction bases left unmatched: 6. The CDR3 loop spans 13 amino acids. The CDR3 spells CASRNSGSGEQFF. For the CDR3, the DNA is TGTGCCAGCAGGAATAGCGGGAGCGGTGAGCAGTTCTTC.

The genes are TRBV30 and TRBJ2-7; the D gene is possibly TRBD2 (6 bases). V lost 0 bases and J 5 bases, leaving 14 bases between the germline ends. The CDR3 length is 14 residues. CDR1 GTSNPN and CDR2 SVGIG come from the germline V gene (reference sequence). The CDR3 coding sequence is TGTGCCTGGAGTGTCGGGGGAGGAGGTAACGAGCAGTACTTC. Its protein product is CAWSVGGGGNEQYF. Together with reference TRBV30 and TRBJ2-7, the CDR3 gives the full variable domain: SQTIHQWPATLVQPVGSPLSLECTVEGTSNPNLYWYRQAAGRGLQLLFYSVGIGQISSEVPQNLSASRPQDRQFILSSKKLLLSDSGFYLCAWSVGGGGNEQYFGPGTRLTVT.

This rearrangement joins TRBV27 to TRBJ1-2; tentative D call: TRBD1 (6 bases). V lost 6 bases and J lost 6, with 14 bases in between. CDR3 length: 13 residues. The germline CDR1 and CDR2 sequences are MNHEY and SMNVEV (reference sequence). The CDR3, as DNA: TGTGCCAGCAGAGGTGGCAGGGGACATGGCTACACCTTC. Translated, it gives CASRGGRGHGYTF.

The gene calls are TRBV15 and TRBJ1-5, with D possibly TRBD1 on 6 matching bases. The CDR3 has 18 residues. The V and J ends lost 1 base and 0 bases respectively, with 16 bases between them. The germline CDR1 and CDR2 sequences are LNHNV and YYDKDF (reference sequence). The CDR3: CATSRVTGTFHSNQPQHF. CDR3 nucleotides: TGTGCCACCAGCAGAGTTACCGGGACATTTCATAGCAATCAGCCCCAGCATTTT. Full variable domain (remainder filled in from reference TRBV15 and TRBJ1-5): DAMVIQNPRYQVTQFGKPVTLSCSQTLNHNVMYWYQQKSSQAPKLLFHYYDKDFNNEADTPDNFQSRRPNTSFCFLDIRSPGLGDTAMYLCATSRVTGTFHSNQPQHFGDGTRLSIL.

The chain has TRBV7-6 and TRBJ2-1, with 12 positions matching TRBD2. Germline lookup yields CDR1 SGHVS and CDR2 FNYEAQ. The CDR3 is 15 residues long. Losses at the gene ends were 5 bases for V and 7 bases for J; bases not matched to a gene: 6. The CDR3 loop reads CASSPLAGGKNEQFF. Here the CDR3 DNA reads TGTGCCAGCAGCCCACTAGCGGGAGGAAAAAATGAGCAGTTCTTC. Using reference TRBV7-6 and TRBJ2-1 for the parts outside the CDR3, the full variable domain is GAGVSQSPRYKVTKRGQDVALRCDPISGHVSLYWYRQALGQGPEFLTYFNYEAQQDKSGLPNDRFSAERPEGSISTLTIQRTEQRDSAMYRCASSPLAGGKNEQFFGPGTRLTVL.

The chain uses TRBV19 and TRBJ1-5; TRBD1 agrees at 7 bases. This CDR3 is 14 amino acids long. Germline assignment: CDR1 LNHDA and CDR2 SQIVND (reference sequence). V gave up 5 bases and J gave up 1 base; unmatched junction bases: 2. This CDR3 is CASSSDRSNQPQHF. For the CDR3, the DNA is TGTGCCAGTAGTTCGGACAGGAGCAATCAGCCCCAGCATTTT.

The chain recombines TRBV19 with TRBJ2-2, with D maybe TRBD1 (6 bases). This CDR3 is built from 15 residues. V lost 7 bases and J 4 bases, leaving 16 bases between the germline ends. The V gene's germline CDR1 is LNHDA and CDR2 SQIVND (reference sequence). The CDR3 spells CASTPGTQGTGELFF. The CDR3 DNA reads as TGTGCCAGTACCCCGGGGACACAGGGCACCGGGGAGCTGTTTTTT. The full variable domain, rest sourced from reference TRBV19 and TRBJ2-2, is DGGITQSPKYLFRKEGQNVTLSCEQNLNHDAMYWYRQDPGQGLRLIYYSQIVNDFQKGDIAEGYSVSREKKESFPLTVTSAQKNPTAFYLCASTPGTQGTGELFFGEGSRLTVL.

The V gene is TRBV5-6, the J gene TRBJ2-7; TRBD1 is a possible D gene (5 bases). The CDR3 has 14 residues. Deletions cut 6 bases from V and 0 bases from J, with 13 bases between. Germline V gene sequence: CDR1 SGHDT, CDR2 YYEEEE. CDR3 coding DNA: TGTGCCAGCAACTTAGGGGCCTCCTCCTACGAGCAGTACTTC. It specifies CASNLGASSYEQYF.

The chain carries TRBV19 and TRBJ1-1, with a possible D match to TRBD1 (6 bases). Trimming pared 9 bases from V and 1 base from J, leaving 12 bases between. In germline, CDR1 is LNHDA, CDR2 SQIVND (reference sequence). This CDR3 spans 13 amino acids. The CDR3 DNA reads TGTGCCAGCTCCCTACAGGGGAACACTGAAGCTTTCTTT. It encodes CASSLQGNTEAFF.

The genes are TRBV6-5 and TRBJ2-5, with 11 nucleotides matching TRBD2. Germline V gene data show CDR1 as MNHEY and CDR2 as SVGAGI. Germline trimming cut 6 bases from V and 3 bases from J; bases unmatched to any gene: 3. The CDR3 consists of 14 residues. The DNA for the CDR3 is TGTGCCAGCAGACAGGGACTAGCGGAAGAGACCCAGTACTTC. Translation: CASRQGLAEETQYF.

The gene calls are TRBV5-1 and TRBJ1-1; D is ambiguous. Germline V lookup: CDR1 SGHRS, CDR2 YFSETQ. V lost 3 bases to trimming and J lost 4 bases, with 16 bases between them. The CDR3 is 15 amino acids. The CDR3 loop reads CASSYESQWATEAFF. In nucleotides, the CDR3 is TGCGCCAGCAGCTACGAGTCCCAGTGGGCCACTGAAGCTTTCTTT.